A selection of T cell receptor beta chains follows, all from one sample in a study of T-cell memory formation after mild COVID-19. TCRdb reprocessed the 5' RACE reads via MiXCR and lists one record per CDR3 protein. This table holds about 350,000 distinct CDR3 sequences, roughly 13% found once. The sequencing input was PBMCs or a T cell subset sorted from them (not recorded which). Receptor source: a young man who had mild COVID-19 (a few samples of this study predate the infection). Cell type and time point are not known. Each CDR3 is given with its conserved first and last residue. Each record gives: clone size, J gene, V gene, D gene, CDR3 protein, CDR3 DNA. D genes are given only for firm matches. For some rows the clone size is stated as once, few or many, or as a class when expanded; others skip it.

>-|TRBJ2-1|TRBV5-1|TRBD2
CASSPGLAGGYSEQFF
TGCGCCAGCAGCCCGGGACTAGCGGGGGGATATAGTGAGCAGTTCTTC
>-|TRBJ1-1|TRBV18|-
CASSPPPENTEAFF
TGTGCCAGCTCACCACCCCCAGAGAACACTGAAGCTTTCTTT
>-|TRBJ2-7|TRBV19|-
CASSTQGTANYEQYF
TGTGCCAGTAGCACCCAGGGGACGGCGAACTACGAGCAGTACTTC
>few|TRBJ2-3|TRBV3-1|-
CASRLGTDTQYF
TGTGCCAGCAGACTGGGCACAGATACGCAGTATTTT
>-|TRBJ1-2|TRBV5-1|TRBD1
CASSSRTGEIANGYTF
TGCGCCAGCAGCTCACGGACAGGGGAAATCGCCAATGGCTACACCTTC
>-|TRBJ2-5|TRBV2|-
CASSEAAGRETQYF
TGTGCCAGCAGTGAAGCGGCAGGGCGAGAGACCCAGTACTTC
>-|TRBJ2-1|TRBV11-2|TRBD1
CASSLDFFWGQEYNEQFF
TGTGCCAGCAGCTTAGATTTCTTCTGGGGACAGGAGTACAATGAGCAGTTCTTC
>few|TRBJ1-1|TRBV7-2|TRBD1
CASRRDRGENEAFF
TGTGCCAGCAGGAGAGACAGGGGAGAAAATGAAGCTTTCTTT
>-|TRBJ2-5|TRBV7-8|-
CASSPQGEGTQYF
TGTGCCAGCAGCCCCCAGGGGGAGGGGACCCAGTACTTC
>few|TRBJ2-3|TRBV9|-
CASSARPSTDSQYF
TGTGCCAGCAGCGCACGACCCTCGACTGATTCGCAGTATTTT
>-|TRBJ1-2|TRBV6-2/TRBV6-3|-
CASRTEMGYGYTF
TGTGCCAGCCGTACGGAGATGGGCTATGGCTACACCTTC
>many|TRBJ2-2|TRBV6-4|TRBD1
CASSDGQGAGELFF
TGTGCCAGCAGTGACGGACAGGGGGCCGGGGAGCTGTTTTTT
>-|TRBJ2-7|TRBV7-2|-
CASSLEEGYEQYF
TGTGCCAGCAGCCTAGAGGAGGGTTACGAGCAGTACTTC
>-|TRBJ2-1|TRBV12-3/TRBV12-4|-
CASSPEGGPYYNEQFF
TGTGCCAGCAGTCCCGAGGGCGGCCCCTACTACAATGAGCAGTTCTTC
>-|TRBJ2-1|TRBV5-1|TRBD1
CASSPSTGYYNEQFF
TGCGCCAGCAGCCCTTCGACAGGGTACTACAATGAGCAGTTCTTC